The next 21 T cell receptor beta chains were all read from a single sample in a study of cytomegalovirus exposure and HLA in healthy donors (dated by TCRdb to 2015 to 2018). The library was generated by the immunoSEQ multiplex PCR assay. For the multiplex PCR, a mixture combining 60 forward primers for TCR Vbeta segments and 13 reverse primers for TCR Jbeta segments was used. Drawn from immuneACCESS, this table holds only the in-frame rearrangements with V and J called that TCRdb kept. Clones are partly lost; checked studies trace under half to an unresolved V gene and leave the rest unexplained. In this sample the table shows about 160,000 clones, approximately 62% of which occur a single time. The ten biggest clones cover less than 1.5% of the sample. Sequencing was performed on PBMCs. These receptor sequences come from a man in his fifties in good health and CMV-seronegative.

This clone appeared once. The V call is TRBV6-1, the J call TRBJ2-1; 13 bases match TRBD2. The CDR3 is 14 residues long. Trimming took 1 base from V and 15 from J; bases not matched to a gene: 6. Germline CDR1 MNHNS, CDR2 SASEGT. In DNA, the CDR3 is TGTGCCAGCAGTGAAGAACTAGCGGGGGGGCCAACGTTCTTC. Translation gives CASSEELAGGPTFF.

The chain is built from TRBV7-2 and TRBJ2-2; 10 nucleotides line up with TRBD2. The CDR3 loop spans 17 amino acids. The ends lost 5 bases at V and 0 bases at J; junction bases unmatched: 6. Germline V gives CDR1 SGHTA, CDR2 FQGNSA. CDR3 in amino acids: CASSALAGGTNTGELFF. In DNA form, the CDR3 reads TGTGCCAGCAGCGCATTAGCGGGGGGAACGAACACCGGGGAGCTGTTTTTT.

This sequence joins TRBV25-1 and TRBJ1-4; 10 bases fit TRBD1. In germline, CDR1 is MGHDK, CDR2 SYGVNS. The CDR3 has 16 amino acids. With V trimmed by 5 bases and J by 4 bases, 7 bases remained unmatched. The CDR3 region has the DNA TGTGCCAGCAGTTCTCGGACAGGGGGGAATAATGAAAAACTGTTTTTT. Encoded protein: CASSSRTGGNNEKLFF.

The chain recombines TRBV11-1 with TRBJ1-2; D is unclear. The length of the CDR3 is 13 residues. Germline assignment: CDR1 SGHAT and CDR2 FQDESV (reference sequence). Trimming removed 0 bases from V and 8 bases from J, with 10 bases in between. CDR3 amino acids: CASSLARGGGYTF. The CDR3 DNA sequence: TGTGCCAGCAGCTTAGCGCGGGGTGGGGGCTACACCTTC.

This clone is a singleton in its sample. The chain has TRBV6-1 and TRBJ2-7; perhaps TRBD2 as D (6 bases). CDR3 size: 13 residues. Germline V gives CDR1 MNHNS, CDR2 SASEGT. Trimming stripped 6 bases from V and 8 bases from J, with 17 bases between. The CDR3 nucleotides are TGTGCCAGCAGCACCTCCGGGGGTGGACAGCAGTACTTC. Protein product: CASSTSGGGQQYF.

This clone occurred once. The chain combines TRBV7-2 with TRBJ1-6; D unresolved. The germline gives CDR1 SGHTA, CDR2 FQGNSA. Trimming pared 0 bases from V and 0 bases from J, leaving 6 bases between. CDR3 length equals 16 residues. CDR3 sequence: CASSLARSSYNSPLHF. In DNA form, the CDR3 reads TGTGCCAGCAGCTTAGCCCGGAGCTCCTATAATTCACCCCTCCACTTT. Filled out from reference TRBV7-2 and TRBJ1-6, the complete variable domain reads GAGVSQSPSNKVTEKGKDVELRCDPISGHTALYWYRQSLGQGLEFLIYFQGNSAPDKSGLPSDRFSAERTGGSVSTLTIQRTQQEDSAVYLCASSLARSSYNSPLHFGNGTRLTVT.

V gene TRBV2 combines with J gene TRBJ1-5; 8 bases line up with TRBD1. The CDR3 runs to 14 residues. The junction had 3 bases not matched to a gene; V was cut back by 6 bases and J by 2 bases. Germline CDR1 SNHLY, CDR2 FYNNEI. The CDR3 here is CASSATGGNQPQHF. Written as DNA, the CDR3 is TGTGCCAGCAGCGCGACAGGGGGCAATCAGCCCCAGCATTTT.

The chain is built from TRBV7-2 and TRBJ1-1; TRBD1 might be the D (5 bases). The V end lost 3 bases, the J end lost 1 base, and 12 bases lay between the germline ends. The CDR3 contains 15 residues. Germline loops: CDR1 SGHTA, CDR2 FQGNSA. Here the CDR3 DNA reads TGTGCCAGCAGCTTTTCAGGGCAGAGGAACACTGAAGCTTTCTTT. Its protein product is CASSFSGQRNTEAFF.

This clone has more than one count but fewer than ten. The chain carries TRBV5-1 and TRBJ2-6, with TRBD1 matching 8 bases. The germline gives CDR1 SGHRS, CDR2 YFSETQ. The CDR3 has 17 amino acids. Trimming took 4 bases from V and 0 from J; bases not matched to a gene: 6. The CDR3 here is CASSPGQGSSGANVLTF. Here the CDR3 DNA reads TGCGCCAGCAGCCCTGGACAGGGTTCCTCTGGGGCCAACGTCCTGACTTTC.

The rearrangement links TRBV6-1 to TRBJ2-7, with TRBD1 matching over 11 bases. The CDR3 loop spans 15 amino acids. Germline assignment: CDR1 MNHNS and CDR2 SASEGT. Germline trimming cut 5 bases from V and 2 bases from J; bases unmatched to any gene: 5. The CDR3 here is CASSPSGQGAYEQYF. The DNA for the CDR3 is TGTGCCAGCAGTCCTTCGGGACAGGGGGCCTACGAGCAGTACTTC.

The chain couples TRBV5-1 to TRBJ2-7; the match to TRBD2 covers 10 bases. V was clipped by 4 bases and J by 2 bases; unmatched bases: 6. The V gene's germline CDR1 is SGHRS and CDR2 YFSETQ. This CDR3 has 15 amino acids. CDR3 protein: CASSTDGTSAYEQYF. The CDR3 DNA follows: TGCGCCAGCAGCACCGACGGGACTAGCGCCTACGAGCAGTACTTC.

The chain couples TRBV28 to TRBJ1-1, with a weak D call TRBD1 (5 bases). CDR3 length: 15 amino acids. The germline CDR1 and CDR2 sequences are MDHEN and SYDVKM. V lost 7 bases and J lost 1, with 16 bases in between. CDR3 amino acids: CASTPKTQGNTEAFF. CDR3 DNA sequence: TGTGCCAGCACCCCCAAGACCCAGGGGAACACTGAAGCTTTCTTT.

The CDR3: CASSLGTSGITGELFF. The CDR3 nucleotides are TGTGCCAGCAGCTTAGGGACTAGCGGGATCACCGGGGAGCTGTTTTTT. The rearrangement joins TRBV7-6 to TRBJ2-2, with 12 bases lining up with TRBD2. This CDR3 contains 16 residues. CDR1 SGHVS and CDR2 FNYEAQ come from the germline V gene. The ends lost 1 base at V and 4 bases at J; junction bases unmatched: 1.

J is TRBJ1-5 and V is TRBV5-4, with a possible D match to TRBD1 (6 bases). Germline lookup yields CDR1 SGHNT and CDR2 YYREEE (reference sequence). The ends were cut back, 0 bases at V and 7 bases at J, with 11 bases in the middle. The CDR3 runs 14 residues. The CDR3 is CASSLDRVGQPQHF. The CDR3, as DNA: TGTGCCAGCAGCTTGGACAGGGTAGGGCAGCCCCAGCATTTT.

V gene TRBV6-5 combines with J gene TRBJ1-4, with D tentatively TRBD1 (5 bases). The V end lost 6 bases, the J end lost 4 bases, and 12 bases lay between the germline ends. The CDR3 runs to 14 residues. Germline V gene sequence: CDR1 MNHEY, CDR2 SVGAGI. The CDR3 loop is CASRTDSRNEKLFF. CDR3 nucleotides: TGTGCCAGCAGAACAGACAGCCGTAATGAAAAACTGTTTTTT.

A remark on this clone: Within the sample, other DNA sequences also encode this same CDR3. This rearrangement joins TRBV7-9 to TRBJ2-7; D is perhaps TRBD1 (5 bases). The CDR3 length is 12 residues. V gave up 8 bases and J gave up 0 bases, with 8 bases separating them. The germline gives CDR1 SEHNR, CDR2 FQNEAQ (reference sequence). In nucleotides, the CDR3 is TGTGCCAGCCGGCAGGGCTCCTACGAGCAGTACTTC. This encodes CASRQGSYEQYF.

J is TRBJ2-3 and V is TRBV7-2; 7 bases are shared with TRBD2. V shed 6 bases, J shed 2 bases, and the junction held 11 bases outside the gene matches. CDR1 SGHTA and CDR2 FQGNSA come from the germline V gene. The CDR3 is 16 residues long. The CDR3 reads CASRITGGLFTDTQYF. DNA for the CDR3: TGTGCCAGCAGAATAACCGGGGGGTTATTCACAGATACGCAGTATTTT.

Here the CDR3 reads CASSPGTGGVNTGELFF. The CDR3 DNA is TGTGCCAGCAGCCCAGGGACAGGGGGCGTAAACACCGGGGAGCTGTTTTTT. The V call is TRBV5-4, the J call TRBJ2-2, with 12 bases lining up with TRBD1. With V trimmed by 4 bases and J by 2 bases, 6 bases remained unmatched. The CDR3 has 17 residues. Germline assignment: CDR1 SGHNT and CDR2 YYREEE (reference sequence).

This clone has only a few counts. The chain combines TRBV4-1 with TRBJ1-3; the D is unclear. Trimming removed 0 bases from V and 0 bases from J, with 6 bases in between. The CDR3 has 15 residues. Germline-derived CDR1 and CDR2 are MGHRA and YSYEKL. This chain's CDR3 is CASSQETISGNTIYF. DNA for the CDR3: TGCGCCAGCAGCCAAGAAACTATCTCTGGAAACACCATATATTTT.

The chain uses TRBV2 and TRBJ2-3; 8 nucleotides match TRBD2. The V gene end was trimmed by 0 bases and the J gene end by 6 bases; junction bases not matched to a gene: 11. The CDR3 covers 17 residues. CDR1 is SNHLY and CDR2 is FYNNEI in the germline V gene. CDR3 bases: TGTGCCAGCAGTGAAGCGCCTTTCGGGGGGGGTGGGGATACGCAGTATTTT. Its protein product is CASSEAPFGGGGDTQYF. The full variable domain, in which reference TRBV2 and TRBJ2-3 provide the parts outside the CDR3, is EPEVTQTPSHQVTQMGQEVILRCVPISNHLYFYWYRQILGQKVEFLVSFYNNEISEKSEIFDDQFSVERPDGSNFTLKIRSTKLEDSAMYFCASSEAPFGGGGDTQYFGPGTRLTVL.

The chain has TRBV18 and TRBJ2-7; D is unresolved. This CDR3 comprises 13 residues. Germline V gene sequence: CDR1 KGHSH, CDR2 LQKENI. Trimming removed 2 bases at V and 4 bases at J, with 9 bases between. CDR3 nucleotides: TGTGCCAGCTCACCAAGCCCACGTTACGAGCAGTACTTC. It encodes CASSPSPRYEQYF.